The text below deals with one TCR beta chain. What it binds is not known. Assay used: immunoSEQ multiplex PCR; TCRdb lists only in-frame clones, some missing. This table holds fewer than 150,000 clones, around 89% found once. The data were taken from a study of T cell responses to AZD1222 COVID-19 vaccine. Findings of the study overall: The CD4 TCRs associated with vaccination extended across spike and predominated at 160-218 and 743-854.

The germline V gene has CDR1 LNHDA and CDR2 SQIVND (reference sequence). The CDR3 contains 13 residues. V was cut by 4 bases and J by 4 bases, with 9 bases left in between. Here the sequenced sample was peripheral blood, taken 28 days after the second AZD1222 dose. This TCR derives from an adult who received the AZD1222 COVID-19 vaccine. The chain uses TRBV19 and TRBJ2-3; no firm D call. Here the CDR3 reads CASSKDTPDTQYF. CDR3 bases: TGTGCCAGTAGTAAGGATACACCAGATACGCAGTATTTT. Variable domain in full (rest from reference TRBV19 and TRBJ2-3): DGGITQSPKYLFRKEGQNVTLSCEQNLNHDAMYWYRQDPGQGLRLIYYSQIVNDFQKGDIAEGYSVSREKKESFPLTVTSAQKNPTAFYLCASSKDTPDTQYFGPGTRLTVL.